The clone carrying this T cell receptor (beta chain) has just a few counts. The target antigen is unknown. J lost 0 bases, V lost 5 bases, and 2 bases had no gene match. The germline gives CDR1 MNHEY, CDR2 SVGAGI. The CDR3 has 15 amino acids. The table came from immunoSEQ multiplex PCR; TCRdb's copy has only in-frame clones and leaves some out. The table lists some 45,000 clones, over 75% of them singletons. The sample is drawn from a study of CD4 T cells in relation to SARS-CoV-2 and coronaviruses. Sequenced: naive CD4+ T cells from PBMCs, cultured in vitro. The subset was: naive CD4+ T cells isolated by negative enrichment. The receptor comes from an adult with COVID-19. The chain recombines TRBV6-5 with TRBJ2-7; TRBD2 matches at 12 bases. CDR3 in amino acids: CASSRTSGNSYEQYF. CDR3 DNA sequence: TGTGCCAGCAGTCGGACTAGCGGGAACTCCTACGAGCAGTACTTC.